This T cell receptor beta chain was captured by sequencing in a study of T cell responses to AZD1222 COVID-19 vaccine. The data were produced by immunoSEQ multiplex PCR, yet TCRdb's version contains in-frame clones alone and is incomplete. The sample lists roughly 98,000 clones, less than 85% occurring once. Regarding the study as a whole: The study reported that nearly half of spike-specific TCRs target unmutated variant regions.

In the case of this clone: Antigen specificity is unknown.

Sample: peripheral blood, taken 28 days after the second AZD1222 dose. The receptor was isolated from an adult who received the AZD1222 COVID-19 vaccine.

CDR3 sequence reads: CASSLVGGTDGYTF. The CDR3 nucleotides read TGTGCCAGCAGCTTAGTTGGAGGCACGGATGGCTACACCTTC. This sequence joins TRBV7-8 and TRBJ1-2; D unclear. The CDR3 covers 14 residues. CDR1 is SGHVS, CDR2 FQNEAQ, per germline. V gave up 1 base and J gave up 6 bases, with 12 bases separating them.